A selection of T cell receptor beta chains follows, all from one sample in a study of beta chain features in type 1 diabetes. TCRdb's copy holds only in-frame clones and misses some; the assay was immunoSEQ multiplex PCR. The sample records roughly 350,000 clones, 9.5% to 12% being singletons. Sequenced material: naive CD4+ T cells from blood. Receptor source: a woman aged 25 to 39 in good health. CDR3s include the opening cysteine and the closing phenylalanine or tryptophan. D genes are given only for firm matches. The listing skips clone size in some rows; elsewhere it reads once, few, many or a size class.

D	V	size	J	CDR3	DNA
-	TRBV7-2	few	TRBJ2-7	CASSLMDSPRSYEQYF	TGTGCCAGCAGCTTAATGGACTCCCCCAGGTCGTACGAGCAGTACTTC
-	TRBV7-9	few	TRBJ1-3	CASSLSSGNTIYF	TGTGCCAGCAGCCTCAGCTCTGGAAACACCATATATTTT
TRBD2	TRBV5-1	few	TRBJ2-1	CASSLPPGLAGVGEQFF	TGCGCCAGCAGCCTCCCTCCGGGACTAGCGGGAGTTGGGGAGCAGTTCTTC
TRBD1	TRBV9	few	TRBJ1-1	CASSVTTGQGANTEAFF	TGTGCCAGCAGCGTAACAACCGGACAGGGGGCAAACACTGAAGCTTTCTTT
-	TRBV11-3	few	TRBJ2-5	CASSLGIQETQYF	TGTGCCAGCAGCTTAGGTATTCAAGAGACCCAGTACTTC
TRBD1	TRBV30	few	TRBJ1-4	CAWRTSGTANEKLFF	TGTGCCTGGAGGACCTCCGGGACAGCTAATGAAAAACTGTTTTTT
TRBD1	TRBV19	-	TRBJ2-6	CASSRTGYRGANVLTF	TGTGCCAGTAGTCGGACAGGGTATCGAGGGGCCAACGTCCTGACTTTC
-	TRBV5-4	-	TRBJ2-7	CASSLTGTYEQYF	TGTGCCAGCAGTCTCACAGGGACCTACGAGCAGTACTTC
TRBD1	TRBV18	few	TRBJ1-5	CASSLPGTGVNQPQHF	TGTGCCAGCTCGCTTCCCGGGACAGGGGTAAATCAGCCCCAGCATTTT
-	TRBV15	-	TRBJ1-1	CATSRASRDDAFF	TGTGCCACCAGCAGAGCGAGCAGGGATGACGCTTTCTTT
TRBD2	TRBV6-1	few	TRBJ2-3	CASSERGGSTDTQYF	TGTGCCAGCAGTGAACGCGGGGGAAGCACAGATACGCAGTATTTT
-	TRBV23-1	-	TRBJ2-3	CASSQSGPSTDTQYF	TGCGCCAGCAGTCAATCGGGCCCAAGCACAGATACGCAGTATTTT
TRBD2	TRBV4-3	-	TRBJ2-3	CASSQGLAASDTQYF	TGCGCCAGCAGCCAAGGACTAGCTGCTTCAGATACGCAGTATTTT
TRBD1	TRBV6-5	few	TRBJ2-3	CASSYSGQGVDTQYF	TGTGCCAGCAGTTACTCGGGACAGGGGGTAGATACGCAGTATTTT
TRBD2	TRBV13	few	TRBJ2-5	CASRVSGSRAGTQYF	TGTGCCAGCAGGGTGAGCGGGAGCCGGGCGGGGACCCAGTACTTC
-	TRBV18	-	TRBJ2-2	CASSSWGQNTGELFF	TGTGCCAGCTCATCATGGGGACAAAACACCGGGGAGCTGTTTTTT
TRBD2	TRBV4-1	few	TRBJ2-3	CASSQDKAGLAGGDTQYF	TGCGCCAGCAGCCAAGATAAAGCTGGACTAGCGGGAGGGGATACGCAGTATTTT
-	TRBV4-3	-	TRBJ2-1	CASSQATGAFSYNEQFF	TGCGCCAGCAGCCAAGCCACGGGAGCATTCTCCTACAATGAGCAGTTCTTC
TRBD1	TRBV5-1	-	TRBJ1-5	CASSEIPGQNQPQHF	TGCGCCAGCAGCGAGATACCGGGACAGAATCAGCCCCAGCATTTT
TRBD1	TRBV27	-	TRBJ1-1	CASSLIQGATEAFF	TGTGCCAGCAGTTTGATCCAGGGGGCAACTGAAGCTTTCTTT
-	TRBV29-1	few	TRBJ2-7	CSVDRLGGFDEQYF	TGCAGCGTAGACCGACTGGGTGGTTTCGACGAGCAGTACTTC
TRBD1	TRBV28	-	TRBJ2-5	CASRPGDRGWETQYF	TGTGCCAGCAGGCCAGGGGACAGGGGGTGGGAGACCCAGTACTTC
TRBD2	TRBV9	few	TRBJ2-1	CASSLPGGGDNEQFF	TGTGCCAGCAGCCTCCCGGGCGGGGGAGACAATGAGCAGTTCTTC
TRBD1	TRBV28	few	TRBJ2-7	CATVPGQGGEQYF	TGTGCCACCGTCCCGGGACAGGGCGGGGAGCAGTACTTC
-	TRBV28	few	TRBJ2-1	CASSLGTGNEQFF	TGTGCCAGCAGCTTGGGTACCGGGAATGAGCAGTTCTTC